Following are 13 T cell receptor beta chains from one sample sequenced in a study of T cells in localized non-small cell lung cancer. Assay: immunoSEQ multiplex PCR; the TCRdb copy retains only in-frame clones and omits some. The repertoire includes roughly 48,000 clones, about 72% of them detected once, and about 17% sits in the top ten. This sample comprised peripheral blood, obtained before any cancer treatment. Receptor source: a man aged 40 to 70 with stage I squamous cell lung carcinoma.

The chain employs TRBV6-5 and TRBJ2-3; maybe TRBD1 (5 bases). The V end was cut by 6 bases, the J end by 0 bases, with 7 bases between. CDR1 is MNHEY and CDR2 is SVGAGI in the germline V gene. The CDR3 has 13 residues. This CDR3 reads CASSQGSTDTQYF. Written as DNA, the CDR3 is TGTGCCAGCAGCCAGGGTAGCACAGATACGCAGTATTTT.

This clone has only a few counts. The chain joins TRBV2 to TRBJ2-7; tentative D call: TRBD1 (6 bases). Germline V gene sequence: CDR1 SNHLY, CDR2 FYNNEI. Trimming pared 7 bases from V and 3 bases from J, leaving 22 bases between. The length of the CDR3 is 16 residues. The CDR3 bases are TGTGCCAGCAAAACCCCGGGACAAAGGTTGATCTACGAGCAGTACTTC. This encodes CASKTPGQRLIYEQYF.

The rearrangement uses TRBV30 and TRBJ1-5, with 11 nucleotides matching TRBD1. The junction had 3 bases not matched to a gene; V was cut back by 5 bases and J by 3 bases. The germline V gene encodes CDR1 GTSNPN and CDR2 SVGIG (reference sequence). This CDR3 has 14 residues. The CDR3: CAWAGQGDNQPQHF. DNA of the CDR3: TGTGCCTGGGCGGGACAGGGGGACAATCAGCCCCAGCATTTT. The entire variable domain, with the rest obtained from reference TRBV30 and TRBJ1-5, is as follows: SQTIHQWPATLVQPVGSPLSLECTVEGTSNPNLYWYRQAAGRGLQLLFYSVGIGQISSEVPQNLSASRPQDRQFILSSKKLLLSDSGFYLCAWAGQGDNQPQHFGDGTRLSIL.

The chain is built from TRBV5-4 and TRBJ1-1; the D gene is possibly TRBD1 (6 bases). The germline V and J ends were trimmed by 4 bases and 5 bases, with 27 bases remaining between them. The CDR3 is made up of 18 amino acids. CDR1 and CDR2 from the germline V gene are SGHNT and YYREEE (reference sequence). The CDR3 region has the DNA TGTGCCAGCAGCCTCGATCCCGTCGGGGGCAGGGGAGGAACTGAAGCTTTCTTT. It yields the protein CASSLDPVGGRGGTEAFF. Filled out from reference TRBV5-4 and TRBJ1-1, the complete variable domain reads ETGVTQSPTHLIKTRGQQVTLRCSSQSGHNTVSWYQQALGQGPQFIFQYYREEENGRGNFPPRFSGLQFPNYSSELNVNALELDDSALYLCASSLDPVGGRGGTEAFFGQGTRLTVV.

This clone occurred once. This rearrangement joins TRBV9 to TRBJ2-7; possible D gene TRBD2, 5 bases. Trimming took off 5 bases at V and 4 bases at J, with 22 bases between the two ends. The CDR3 consists of 16 residues. The germline CDR1 and CDR2 sequences are SGDLS and YYNGEE. The chain's CDR3 is CASSVAGAGAPYEQYF. The CDR3 DNA sequence: TGTGCCAGCAGTGTTGCGGGCGCCGGCGCACCTTACGAGCAGTACTTC.

Concerning this clone itself: Other DNA sequences in the sample encode the same CDR3. The genes are TRBV5-1 and TRBJ2-1, with 16 bases matching TRBD2. The CDR3 spans 14 residues. CDR1 and CDR2 (germline): SGHRS, YFSETQ. Trimming removed 4 bases from V and 14 bases from J; junction bases left unmatched: 6. The CDR3 coding sequence is TGCGCCAGCAGCCCGGGACTAGCGGGGGGGCGTGAGTTCTTC. Translation gives CASSPGLAGGREFF.

The genes are TRBV5-1 and TRBJ1-1; 8 nucleotides align to TRBD1. Losses at the gene ends were 2 bases for V and 7 bases for J; bases not matched to a gene: 4. The CDR3 contains 13 residues. Germline lookup yields CDR1 SGHRS and CDR2 YFSETQ. The CDR3: CASSFGQGGEAFF. CDR3 nucleotides: TGCGCCAGCAGCTTCGGACAGGGAGGTGAAGCTTTCTTT.

This chain links TRBV10-3 with TRBJ1-2, with TRBD1 matching 7 bases. After removal of 10 bases from V and 3 bases from J, the junction contained 20 bases not matched to a gene. CDR3 length: 17 residues. The germline CDR1 and CDR2 sequences are ENHRY and SYGVKD. CDR3 sequence (DNA): TGTGCCACTGGCTTGCCTGTCGGGACAGATCCCGACTATGGCTACACCTTC. Its translation is CATGLPVGTDPDYGYTF.

The chain has TRBV7-9 and TRBJ1-1; no firm D call. Germline V lookup: CDR1 SEHNR, CDR2 FQNEAQ (reference sequence). Trimming stripped 5 bases from V and 7 bases from J, with 11 bases between. The CDR3 has 12 amino acids. CDR3 sequence reads: CASSPGRIEAFF. DNA for the CDR3: TGTGCCAGCAGCCCAGGACGGATTGAAGCTTTCTTT.

The chain couples TRBV5-4 to TRBJ1-1; 7 bases align to TRBD1. CDR1 SGHNT and CDR2 YYREEE come from the germline V gene (reference sequence). The CDR3 contains 15 residues. V shed 4 bases, J shed 7 bases, and the junction held 13 bases outside the gene matches. The DNA of the CDR3 is TGTGCCAGCAGCGGAACGACAGGGACCAGGGGTGAAGCTTTCTTT. It codes for CASSGTTGTRGEAFF.

This clone was seen just once. This sequence joins TRBV4-1 and TRBJ1-5; 7 bases are shared with TRBD1. CDR1 and CDR2 from the germline V gene are MGHRA and YSYEKL. V trimming: 5 bases; J trimming: 4 bases; junction bases outside the gene matches: 5. This CDR3 spans 14 amino acids. CDR3 in amino acids: CASSRQGGNQPQHF. The CDR3 region has the DNA TGCGCCAGCAGCAGACAGGGAGGGAATCAGCCCCAGCATTTT.

The rearrangement uses TRBV7-9 and TRBJ1-2; the D gene is possibly TRBD1 (5 bases). The V and J ends lost 5 bases and 5 bases respectively, with 15 bases between them. Germline V CDR1 and CDR2: SEHNR, FQNEAQ (reference sequence). The CDR3 covers 14 residues. The DNA of the CDR3 is TGTGCCAGCAGCCTACGGACAAGTTGGTATGGCTACACCTTC. This translates into CASSLRTSWYGYTF.

The chain employs TRBV9 and TRBJ2-3, with a tentative D call TRBD1 (5 bases). The CDR3 loop spans 15 amino acids. Per germline, CDR1 SGDLS and CDR2 YYNGEE. V dropped 2 bases and J dropped 2 bases, with 12 bases sitting between them. The CDR3 bases are TGTGCCAGCAGCGTCGACAGCCGGTACACAGATACGCAGTATTTT. Translating it yields CASSVDSRYTDTQYF. The entire variable domain, with the rest obtained from reference TRBV9 and TRBJ2-3, is as follows: DSGVTQTPKHLITATGQRVTLRCSPRSGDLSVYWYQQSLDQGLQFLIQYYNGEERAKGNILERFSAQQFPDLHSELNLSSLELGDSALYFCASSVDSRYTDTQYFGPGTRLTVL.